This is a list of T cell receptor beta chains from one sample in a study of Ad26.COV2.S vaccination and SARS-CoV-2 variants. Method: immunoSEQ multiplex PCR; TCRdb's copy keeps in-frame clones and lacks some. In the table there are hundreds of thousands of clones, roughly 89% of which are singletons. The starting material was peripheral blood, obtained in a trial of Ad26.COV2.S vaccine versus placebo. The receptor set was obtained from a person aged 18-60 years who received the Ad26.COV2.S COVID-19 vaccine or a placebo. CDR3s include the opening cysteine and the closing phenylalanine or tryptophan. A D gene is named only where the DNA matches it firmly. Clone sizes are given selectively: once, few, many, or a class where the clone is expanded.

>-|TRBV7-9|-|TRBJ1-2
TGTGCCAGCAGCCCTTACAGGGTAGATGGCTACACCTTC
CASSPYRVDGYTF
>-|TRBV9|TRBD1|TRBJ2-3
TGTGCCAGCAGCGGACAGGGTCTCAGAACAGATACGCAGTATTTT
CASSGQGLRTDTQYF
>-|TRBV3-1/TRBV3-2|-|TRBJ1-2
TGTGCCAGCAGCCAAGATGAGGTCACGTCAATCACCTATGGCTACACCTTC
CASSQDEVTSITYGYTF
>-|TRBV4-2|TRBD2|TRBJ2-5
TGTGCCAGCAGCCAAGCCGGACTAGCGGGAGGGGAGACCCAGTACTTC
CASSQAGLAGGETQYF
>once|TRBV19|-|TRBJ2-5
TGTGCCAGTTCGGGGGTCCAAGAGACCCAGTACTTC
CASSGVQETQYF
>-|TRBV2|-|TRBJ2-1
TGTGCCAGCAGTGAATTGGGGGGCTCCTACAATGAGCAGTTCTTC
CASSELGGSYNEQFF
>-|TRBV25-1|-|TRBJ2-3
TGTGCCAGCAGTGCGGGCACAGATACGCAGTATTTT
CASSAGTDTQYF
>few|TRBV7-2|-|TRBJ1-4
TGTGCCAGCAGCTTGATCCGCGGTGAAAAACTGTTTTTT
CASSLIRGEKLFF
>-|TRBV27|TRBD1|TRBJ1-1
TGTGCCAGCAGTTTCTCTCATAGGGGACAGATGAACACTGAAGCTTTCTTT
CASSFSHRGQMNTEAFF
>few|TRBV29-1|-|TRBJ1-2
TGCAGCGTTAATGGACCTGGCTACACCTTC
CSVNGPGYTF
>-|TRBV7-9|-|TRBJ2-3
TGTGCCAGCAGCTTAGTACCAGATACGCAGTATTTT
CASSLVPDTQYF
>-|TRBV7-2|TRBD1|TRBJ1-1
TGTGCCAGCAGCTTAGGCGGGACAGGTGCTAACACTGAAGCTTTCTTT
CASSLGGTGANTEAFF
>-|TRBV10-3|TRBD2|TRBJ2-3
TGTGCCACCAAACGCCTAGCGGGGGAGGCCGCAGATACGCAGTATTTT
CATKRLAGEAADTQYF
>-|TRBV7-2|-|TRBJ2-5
TGTGCCAGCAGCTTTAGCCGGGACTCCTCTACCCAGTACTTC
CASSFSRDSSTQYF
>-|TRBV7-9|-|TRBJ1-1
TGTGCCAGCAGTTTGTCACAGGGTAACACTGAAGCTTTCTTT
CASSLSQGNTEAFF
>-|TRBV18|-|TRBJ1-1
TGTGCCAGCTCGCCAAGGGATTTATTGGACACTGAAGCTTTCTTT
CASSPRDLLDTEAFF
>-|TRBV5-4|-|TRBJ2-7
TGTGCCAGCAGCTTGGGGCCAGCAGAGCAGTACTTC
CASSLGPAEQYF
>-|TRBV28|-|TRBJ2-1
TGTGCCAGCTGCCGGGCAGGCCTTGGCAATGAGCAGTTCTTC
CASCRAGLGNEQFF
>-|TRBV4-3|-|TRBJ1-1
TGCGCCAGCAGCCCGACACGGACATATGGCACTGAAGCTTTCTTT
CASSPTRTYGTEAFF
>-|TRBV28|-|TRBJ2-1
TGTGCCAGCAGTTCCTCCGGGCCCCGGAATGAGCAGTTCTTC
CASSSSGPRNEQFF
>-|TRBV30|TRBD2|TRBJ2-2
TGTGCCTGGAGTGTAGCCCGCGGGAGTGTGGGCGGGGAGCTGTTTTTT
CAWSVARGSVGGELFF
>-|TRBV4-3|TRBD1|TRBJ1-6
TGCGCCAGCAGCCAAGCTCACAGGGGGCCGAGTTCACCCCTCCACTTT
CASSQAHRGPSSPLHF
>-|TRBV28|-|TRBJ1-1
TGTGCCAGCAGCTCTCTCCGGGACGTCAGTGCATTAGAAGCTGAAGCTTTCTTT
CASSSLRDVSALEAEAFF
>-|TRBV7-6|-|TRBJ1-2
TGTGCCAGCAGCCCCCTCCCCGGGGCTGATGGCTACACCTTC
CASSPLPGADGYTF
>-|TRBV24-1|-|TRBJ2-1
TGTGCCACCAGTGATCCAGGGTCAAGCTACAATGAGCAGTTCTTC
CATSDPGSSYNEQFF
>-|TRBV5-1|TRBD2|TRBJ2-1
TGCGCCAGCAGCCTCCTAGCGGGGGGCGGGAATGAGCAGTTCTTC
CASSLLAGGGNEQFF
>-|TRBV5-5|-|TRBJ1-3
TGTGCCAGCAGCTTGAGAATGGGGGTCTCTGGAAACACCATATATTTT
CASSLRMGVSGNTIYF
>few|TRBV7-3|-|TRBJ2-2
TGTGCCAGCAGCCGGGGTGCAAGCGCGATGAACACCGGGGAGCTGTTTTTT
CASSRGASAMNTGELFF
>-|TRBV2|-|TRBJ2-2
TGTGCCAGCAGTGACCCCAGGGGGAACACCGGGGAGCTGTTTTTT
CASSDPRGNTGELFF
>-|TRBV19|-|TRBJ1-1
TGTGCCAGTAGTGTTACGGGACTGATGAACACTGAAGCTTTCTTT
CASSVTGLMNTEAFF
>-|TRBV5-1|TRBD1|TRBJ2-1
TGCGCCAGCAGTGGCGGGACAGGGGGATACAATGAGCAGTTCTTC
CASSGGTGGYNEQFF
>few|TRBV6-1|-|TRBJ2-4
TGTGCCAGCAGTGAAAGGGGGGGTACCGCTATAGCCAAAAACATTCAGTACTTC
CASSERGGTAIAKNIQYF
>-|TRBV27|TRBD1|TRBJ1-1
TGTGCCAGCAGGGGGACAGGGAACACTGAAGCTTTCTTT
CASRGTGNTEAFF
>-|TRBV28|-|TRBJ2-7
TGTGCCAGCAGTACAGGGTCCTACGAGCAGTACTTC
CASSTGSYEQYF
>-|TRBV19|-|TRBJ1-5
TGTGCCAGTAGTATAGATCTTATAAGGGGACGGGGAGATCAGCCCCAGCATTTT
CASSIDLIRGRGDQPQHF
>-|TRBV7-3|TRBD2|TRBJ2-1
TGTGCCAGCAGCTTAAGTGCGGCTAGCGGGAGGGCCGGTGAGCAGTTCTTC
CASSLSAASGRAGEQFF
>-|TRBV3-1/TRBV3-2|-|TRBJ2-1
TGTGCCAGCAGCCAAACGAATGAGCAGTTCTTC
CASSQTNEQFF
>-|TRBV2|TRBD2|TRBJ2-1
TGTGCCAGCAGGTTAGCGGGGGGCCCCGGATACAATGAGCAGTTCTTC
CASRLAGGPGYNEQFF
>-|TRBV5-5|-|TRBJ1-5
TGTGCCAGCAGCGAGGGCCGTGGCAATCAGCCCCAGCATTTT
CASSEGRGNQPQHF
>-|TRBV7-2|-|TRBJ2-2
TGTGCCAGCAGCTCAACCCCTACCGGGGAGCTGTTTTTT
CASSSTPTGELFF
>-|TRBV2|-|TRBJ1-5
TGTGCCAGCAGTCCCTTGGGGGTGCGGGGTCAGCCCCAGCATTTT
CASSPLGVRGQPQHF
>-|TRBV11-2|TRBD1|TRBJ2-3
TGTGCCAGCAGCTTGTTACCGGGACAGGGGAGTTTGGATACGCAGTATTTT
CASSLLPGQGSLDTQYF
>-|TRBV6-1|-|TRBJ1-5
TGTGCCAGCAGTGAAGCGTGGGGCCAGCCCCAGCATTTT
CASSEAWGQPQHF
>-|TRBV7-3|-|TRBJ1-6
TGTGCCAGCAGCTTAATAAGGGTGGGTTCCTATAATTCACCCCTCCACTTT
CASSLIRVGSYNSPLHF
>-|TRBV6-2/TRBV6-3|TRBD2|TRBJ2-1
TGTGCCAGCAGTTACGAGCGGGAGGTCGGGTACAATGAGCAGTTCTTC
CASSYEREVGYNEQFF
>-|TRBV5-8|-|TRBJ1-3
TGTGCCAGCAGCTTGTGGGCTGGAGCAGGGGTAAACACCATATATTTT
CASSLWAGAGVNTIYF
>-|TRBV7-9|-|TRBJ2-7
TGTGCCAGCAGTCCGGGCCGGCAGGGTACCTACGAGCAGTACTTC
CASSPGRQGTYEQYF
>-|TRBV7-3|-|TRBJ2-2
TGTGCCAGCAGCTTGCAGGGGCAGGACACCGGGGAGCTGTTTTTT
CASSLQGQDTGELFF
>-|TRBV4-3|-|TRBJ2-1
TGCGCCAGCAGCCGAGAAGGGCAGGGCTACAATGAGCAGTTCTTC
CASSREGQGYNEQFF
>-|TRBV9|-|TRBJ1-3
TGTGCCAGCGCCCAGGGTGCCACCTCTGGAAACACCATATATTTT
CASAQGATSGNTIYF